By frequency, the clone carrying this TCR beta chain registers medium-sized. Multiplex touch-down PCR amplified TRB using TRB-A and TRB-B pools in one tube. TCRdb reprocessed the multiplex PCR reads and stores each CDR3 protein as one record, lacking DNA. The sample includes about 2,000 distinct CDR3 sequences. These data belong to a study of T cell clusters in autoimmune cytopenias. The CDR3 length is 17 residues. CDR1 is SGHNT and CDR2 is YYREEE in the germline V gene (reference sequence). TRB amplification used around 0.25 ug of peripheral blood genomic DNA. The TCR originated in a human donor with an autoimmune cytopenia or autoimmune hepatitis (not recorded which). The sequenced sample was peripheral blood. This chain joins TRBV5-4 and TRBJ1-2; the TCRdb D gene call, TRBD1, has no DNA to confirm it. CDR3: CASSFGGQGALEDGYTF.